This T cell receptor (beta chain) was observed in a study of shared T cell receptors in the human thymus. In germline, CDR1 is MDHEN, CDR2 SYDVKM. The V gene lost 10 bases and the J gene lost 0 bases, with 10 bases spanning the gap. The CDR3 spans 13 residues. Data came from immunoSEQ multiplex PCR; TCRdb stores just in-frame clones and leaves some out. This table holds more than 550,000 clones, 80% to 90% found once. The same data also contributed to another study, on human thymus T cells. From that paper: The thymus tissue came from resections taken during corrective heart surgery. Related studies found that unrelated individuals share highly overlapping thymic repertoires.

Sequencing was done on a sample of thymocytes. The chain couples TRBV28 to TRBJ1-5; D remains unclear. The TCR sequence derives from a boy in the first two years of life with a congenital heart defect. Written as DNA, the CDR3 is TGTGCCACCAGGTTTCTTAGCAATCAGCCCCAGCATTTT. Translated: CATRFLSNQPQHF.